These 8 T cell receptor beta chains share one sample of origin, sequenced in a study of STAT5B mutations in CD4+ large granular lymphocyte leukemia (dated by TCRdb to the early 2020s). Libraries were made using the immunoSEQ multiplex PCR assay. As stored in TCRdb, this immuneACCESS dataset retains in-frame rearrangements with V and J assigned. A fraction of the clones does not appear; measured against another copy, unresolved V genes explain less than half of the discrepancy, and the remainder lacks a known reason. For this sample there are about 48,000 clones; around 70% appear just once. The ten largest clones add up to more than 1.5% of the sample. Sequenced: CD4+ T cells from blood buffy coats. Receptors were obtained from a human donor in good health.

This clone was observed a single time. CDR3 DNA: TGTGCCAGCAGCTTGGAGGCCTATACAGATACGCAGTATTTT. Residues: CASSLEAYTDTQYF. The genes are TRBV5-6 and TRBJ2-3; no definite D call. Per germline, CDR1 SGHDT and CDR2 YYEEEE. Trimming removed 0 bases from V and 3 bases from J, with 8 bases in between. The CDR3 spans 14 residues.

The rearrangement joins TRBV6-1 to TRBJ2-7; no reliable D call. Germline V lookup: CDR1 MNHNS, CDR2 SASEGT. Trimming removed 7 bases from V and 3 bases from J, with 16 bases in between. The CDR3 is 14 amino acids. CDR3 sequence: CASMAPPADYEQYV. CDR3 nucleotides: TGTGCCAGCATGGCGCCCCCCGCGGACTACGAGCAGTACGTC.

The chain has TRBV7-6 and TRBJ2-1; the match to TRBD1 covers 7 bases. CDR1 SGHVS and CDR2 FNYEAQ come from the germline V gene. The V gene end was trimmed by 3 bases and the J gene end by 8 bases; junction bases not matched to a gene: 10. The CDR3 runs 15 residues. DNA for the CDR3: TGTGCCAGCAGCTTCACAGGGGCCCAAGCCCATGAGCAGTTCTTC. It encodes CASSFTGAQAHEQFF.

This chain's CDR3 is CASSPPGAYEQYF. The CDR3 DNA follows: TGTGCCAGCTCACCACCGGGTGCCTACGAGCAGTACTTC. The chain uses TRBV18 and TRBJ2-7; D is uncertain. Trimming stripped 0 bases from V and 2 bases from J, with 5 bases between. Germline lookup yields CDR1 KGHSH and CDR2 LQKENI. This CDR3 comprises 13 residues.

J is TRBJ2-1 and V is TRBV6-1, with 8 bases that match TRBD1. V gave up 8 bases and J gave up 9 bases; unmatched junction bases: 9. CDR1 is MNHNS and CDR2 is SASEGT in the germline V gene. This CDR3 has 13 amino acids. The CDR3 coding sequence is TGTGCCAGCCAACGCCAACAGGGGGGTGAGCAGTTCTTC. Translation: CASQRQQGGEQFF.

The chain uses TRBV4-2 and TRBJ2-1; the D gene is possibly TRBD2 (6 bases). The CDR3 has 15 residues. The germline V gene encodes CDR1 LGHNA and CDR2 YNFKEQ. Between the trimmed V and J ends, which lost 3 bases and 5 bases, there was a span of 14 bases. The CDR3 sequence: CASSQDSGGDNEQFF. CDR3 sequence (DNA): TGTGCCAGCAGCCAGGATTCCGGCGGGGACAATGAGCAGTTCTTC.

The CDR3, as DNA: TGTGCCAGTAGTATAGACGGCGGGCGCTATGGCTACACCTTC. Its translation: CASSIDGGRYGYTF. This chain links TRBV19 with TRBJ1-2; no reliable D call. CDR1 is LNHDA and CDR2 is SQIVND in the germline V gene (reference sequence). V was shortened by 0 bases and J by 4 bases, with 9 bases between the two germline ends. There are 14 residues in the CDR3.

Only a few counts were recorded for this clone. The chain recombines TRBV30 with TRBJ1-4, with D tentatively TRBD1 (6 bases). CDR1 GTSNPN and CDR2 SVGIG come from the germline V gene (reference sequence). CDR3 size: 16 residues. Trimming left V 0 bases short and J 7 bases short, with 18 bases between. CDR3 region: CAWSVTGAVSREKLFF. In DNA form, the CDR3 reads TGTGCCTGGAGTGTAACGGGGGCGGTATCCCGTGAAAAACTGTTTTTT.